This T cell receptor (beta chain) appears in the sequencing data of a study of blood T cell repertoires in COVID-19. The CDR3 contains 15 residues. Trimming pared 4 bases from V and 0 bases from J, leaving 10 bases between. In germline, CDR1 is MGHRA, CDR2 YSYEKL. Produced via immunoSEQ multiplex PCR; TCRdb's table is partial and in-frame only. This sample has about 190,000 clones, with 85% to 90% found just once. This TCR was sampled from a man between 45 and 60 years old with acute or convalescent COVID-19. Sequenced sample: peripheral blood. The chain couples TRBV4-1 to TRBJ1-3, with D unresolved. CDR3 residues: CASSLLGASGNTIYF. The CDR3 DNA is TGCGCCAGCAGCCTTCTGGGAGCCTCTGGAAACACCATATATTTT.